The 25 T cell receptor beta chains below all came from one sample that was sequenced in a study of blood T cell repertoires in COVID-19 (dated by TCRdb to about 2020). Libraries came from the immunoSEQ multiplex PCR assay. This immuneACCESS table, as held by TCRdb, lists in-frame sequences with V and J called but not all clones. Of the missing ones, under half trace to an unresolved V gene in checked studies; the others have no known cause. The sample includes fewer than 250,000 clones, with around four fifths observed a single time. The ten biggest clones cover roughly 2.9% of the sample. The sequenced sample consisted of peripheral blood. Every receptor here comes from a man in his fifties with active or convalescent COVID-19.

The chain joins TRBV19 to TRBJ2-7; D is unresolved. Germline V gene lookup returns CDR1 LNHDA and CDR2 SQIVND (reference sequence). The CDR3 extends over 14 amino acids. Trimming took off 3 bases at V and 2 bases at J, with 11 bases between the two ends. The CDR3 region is CASSMANTPYEQYF. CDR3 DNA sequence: TGTGCCAGTAGTATGGCCAATACCCCCTACGAGCAGTACTTC.

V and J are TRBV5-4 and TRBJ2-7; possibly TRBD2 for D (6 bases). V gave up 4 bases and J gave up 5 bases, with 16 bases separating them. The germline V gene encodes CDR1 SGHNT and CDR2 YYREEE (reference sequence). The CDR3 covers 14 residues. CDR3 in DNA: TGTGCCAGCAGCCCCGGCGGGGTTTGGCACGAGCAGTACTTC. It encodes CASSPGGVWHEQYF.

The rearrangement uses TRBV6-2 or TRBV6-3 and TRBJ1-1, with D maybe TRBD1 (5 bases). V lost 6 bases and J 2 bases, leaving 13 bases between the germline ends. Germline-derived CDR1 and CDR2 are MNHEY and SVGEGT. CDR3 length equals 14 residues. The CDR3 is CASSITGFNTEAFF. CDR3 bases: TGTGCCAGCAGCATAACAGGTTTCAACACTGAAGCTTTCTTT.

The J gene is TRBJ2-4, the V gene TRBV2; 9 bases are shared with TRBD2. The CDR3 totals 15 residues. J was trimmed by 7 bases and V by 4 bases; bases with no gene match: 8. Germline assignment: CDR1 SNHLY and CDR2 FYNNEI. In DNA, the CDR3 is TGTGCCAGCAGTGCCCTGCGGGGGGGCAATAACATTCAGTACTTC. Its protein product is CASSALRGGNNIQYF. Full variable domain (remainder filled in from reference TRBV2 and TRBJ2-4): EPEVTQTPSHQVTQMGQEVILRCVPISNHLYFYWYRQILGQKVEFLVSFYNNEISEKSEIFDDQFSVERPDGSNFTLKIRSTKLEDSAMYFCASSALRGGNNIQYFGAGTRLSVL.

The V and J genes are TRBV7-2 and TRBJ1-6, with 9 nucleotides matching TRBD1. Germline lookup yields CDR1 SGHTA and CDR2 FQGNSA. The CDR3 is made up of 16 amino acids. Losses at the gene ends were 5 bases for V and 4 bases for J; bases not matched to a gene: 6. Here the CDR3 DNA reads TGTGCCAGCAGCGGCCCGGGGACAGGGTATAATTCACCCCTCCACTTT. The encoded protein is CASSGPGTGYNSPLHF.

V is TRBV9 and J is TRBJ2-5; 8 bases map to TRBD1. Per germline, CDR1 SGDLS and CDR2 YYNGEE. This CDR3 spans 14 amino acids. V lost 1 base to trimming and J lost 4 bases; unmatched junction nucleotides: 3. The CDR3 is CASSVSRGRETQYF. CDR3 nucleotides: TGTGCCAGCAGCGTAAGCAGGGGGCGAGAGACCCAGTACTTC. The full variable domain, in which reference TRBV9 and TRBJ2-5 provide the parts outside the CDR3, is DSGVTQTPKHLITATGQRVTLRCSPRSGDLSVYWYQQSLDQGLQFLIQYYNGEERAKGNILERFSAQQFPDLHSELNLSSLELGDSALYFCASSVSRGRETQYFGPGTRLLVL.

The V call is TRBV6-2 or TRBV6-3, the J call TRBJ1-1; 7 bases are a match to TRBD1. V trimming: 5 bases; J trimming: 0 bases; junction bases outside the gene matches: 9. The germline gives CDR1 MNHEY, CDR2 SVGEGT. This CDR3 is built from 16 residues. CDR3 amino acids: CASSAYRGTLNTEAFF. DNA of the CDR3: TGTGCCAGCAGTGCCTACAGGGGTACCCTGAACACTGAAGCTTTCTTT.

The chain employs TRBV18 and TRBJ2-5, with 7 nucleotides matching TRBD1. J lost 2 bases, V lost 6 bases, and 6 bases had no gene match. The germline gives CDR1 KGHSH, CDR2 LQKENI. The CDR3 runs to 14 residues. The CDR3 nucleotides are TGTGCCAGCTCCTGGACAGGTGGACAAGAGACCCAGTACTTC. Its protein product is CASSWTGGQETQYF.

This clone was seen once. CDR3 coding DNA: TGTGCCATCAGTGAGGCTCGACAGTACCAAGAGACCCAGTACTTC. Its protein product is CAISEARQYQETQYF. The gene calls are TRBV10-3 and TRBJ2-5, with D possibly being TRBD1 (5 bases). The V and J ends lost 2 bases and 0 bases respectively, with 10 bases between them. Germline assignment: CDR1 ENHRY and CDR2 SYGVKD. The CDR3 runs 15 residues.

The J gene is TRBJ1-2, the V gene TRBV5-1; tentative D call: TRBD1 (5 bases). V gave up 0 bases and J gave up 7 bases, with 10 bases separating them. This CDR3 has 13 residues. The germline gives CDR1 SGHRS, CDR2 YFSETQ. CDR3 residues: CASSLGAGPGYTF. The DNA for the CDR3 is TGCGCCAGCAGCTTGGGTGCAGGGCCTGGCTACACCTTC.

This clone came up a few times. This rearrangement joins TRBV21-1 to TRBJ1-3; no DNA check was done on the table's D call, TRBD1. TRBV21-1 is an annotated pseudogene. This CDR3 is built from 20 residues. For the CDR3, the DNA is TGTGCCAGCAGCAAACCCCCCCCCGGGACAGAACCCTTCTCTGGAAACACCATATATTTT. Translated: CASSKPPPGTEPFSGNTIYF.

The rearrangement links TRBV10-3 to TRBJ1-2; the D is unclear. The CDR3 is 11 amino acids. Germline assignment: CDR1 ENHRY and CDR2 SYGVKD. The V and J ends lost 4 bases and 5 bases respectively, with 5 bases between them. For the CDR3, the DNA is TGTGCCATCAGTGCCCAGTATGGCTACACCTTC. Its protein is CAISAQYGYTF.

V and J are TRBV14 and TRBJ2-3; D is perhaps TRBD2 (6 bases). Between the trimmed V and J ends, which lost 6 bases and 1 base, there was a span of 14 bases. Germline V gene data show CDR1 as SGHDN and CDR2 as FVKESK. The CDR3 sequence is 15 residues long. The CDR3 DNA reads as TGTGCCAGCAGTCGCGGGGTTGTGGGCACAGATACGCAGTATTTT. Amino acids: CASSRGVVGTDTQYF.

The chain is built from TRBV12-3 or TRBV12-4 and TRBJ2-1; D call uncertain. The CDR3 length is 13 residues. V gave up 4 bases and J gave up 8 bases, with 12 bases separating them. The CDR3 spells CASSYGRTYEQFF. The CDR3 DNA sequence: TGTGCCAGCAGTTATGGCAGAACCTATGAGCAGTTCTTC.

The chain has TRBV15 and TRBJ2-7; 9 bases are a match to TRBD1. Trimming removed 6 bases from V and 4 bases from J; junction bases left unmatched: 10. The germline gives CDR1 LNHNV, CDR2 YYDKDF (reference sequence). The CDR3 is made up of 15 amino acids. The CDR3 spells CATSTGTGNPYEQYF. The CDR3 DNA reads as TGTGCCACCAGTACCGGGACAGGGAACCCTTACGAGCAGTACTTC.

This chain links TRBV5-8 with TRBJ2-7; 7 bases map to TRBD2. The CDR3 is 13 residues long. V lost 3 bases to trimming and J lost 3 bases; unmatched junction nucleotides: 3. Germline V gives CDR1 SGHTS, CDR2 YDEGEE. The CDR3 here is CASSYGGSYEQYF. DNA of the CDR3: TGTGCCAGCAGCTACGGGGGGAGCTACGAGCAGTACTTC.

CDR3 protein: CASSAGGHLRSYNEQFF. The CDR3 DNA sequence: TGCGCCAGCAGTGCGGGGGGACATTTAAGGTCCTACAATGAGCAGTTCTTC. The chain recombines TRBV10-2 with TRBJ2-1; D perhaps matches TRBD2 (7 bases). The V end was cut by 4 bases, the J end by 1 base, with 17 bases between. CDR3 length: 17 residues. From germline, CDR1 is WSHSY and CDR2 SAAADI.

The CDR3 is CASSWATDTQYF. In DNA, the CDR3 is TGTGCCAGCAGCTGGGCCACAGATACGCAGTATTTT. The chain couples TRBV5-4 to TRBJ2-3; the D is unclear. The CDR3 length is 12 residues. The germline V gene has CDR1 SGHNT and CDR2 YYREEE (reference sequence). V dropped 3 bases and J dropped 2 bases, with 4 bases sitting between them.

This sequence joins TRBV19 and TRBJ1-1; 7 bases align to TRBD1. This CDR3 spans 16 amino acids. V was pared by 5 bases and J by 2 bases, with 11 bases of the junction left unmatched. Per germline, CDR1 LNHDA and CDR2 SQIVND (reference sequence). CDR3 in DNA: TGTGCCAGTAGTTGGGGGCAGGGACAGACAAACACTGAAGCTTTCTTT. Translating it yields CASSWGQGQTNTEAFF. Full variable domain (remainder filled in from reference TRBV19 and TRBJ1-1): DGGITQSPKYLFRKEGQNVTLSCEQNLNHDAMYWYRQDPGQGLRLIYYSQIVNDFQKGDIAEGYSVSREKKESFPLTVTSAQKNPTAFYLCASSWGQGQTNTEAFFGQGTRLTVV.

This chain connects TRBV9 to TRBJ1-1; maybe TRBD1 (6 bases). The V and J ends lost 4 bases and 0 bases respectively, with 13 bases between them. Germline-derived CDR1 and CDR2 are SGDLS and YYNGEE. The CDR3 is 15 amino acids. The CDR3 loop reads CASSPRDTVNTEAFF. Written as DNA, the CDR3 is TGTGCCAGCAGCCCCAGGGACACGGTGAACACTGAAGCTTTCTTT.

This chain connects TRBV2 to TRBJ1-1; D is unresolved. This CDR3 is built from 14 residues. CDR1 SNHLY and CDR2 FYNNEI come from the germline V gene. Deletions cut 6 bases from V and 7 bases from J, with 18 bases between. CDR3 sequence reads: CASSLEGGPNEAFF. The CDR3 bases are TGTGCCAGCAGCCTCGAGGGCGGACCCAATGAAGCTTTCTTT.

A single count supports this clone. The CDR3 region has the DNA TGTGCCAGCAGCCAACCTAGTCAAGATACGCAGTATTTT. As protein: CASSQPSQDTQYF. The rearrangement uses TRBV9 and TRBJ2-3; D gene uncertain. Trimming left V 4 bases short and J 5 bases short, with 11 bases between. CDR3 length: 13 residues. Germline V gene sequence: CDR1 SGDLS, CDR2 YYNGEE.

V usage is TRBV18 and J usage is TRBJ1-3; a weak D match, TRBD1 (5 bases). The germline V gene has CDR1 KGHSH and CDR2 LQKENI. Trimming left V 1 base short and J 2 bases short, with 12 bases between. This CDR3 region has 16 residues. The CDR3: CASSPQSPGPGNTIYF. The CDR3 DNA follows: TGTGCCAGCTCACCACAAAGTCCAGGGCCTGGAAACACCATATATTTT.

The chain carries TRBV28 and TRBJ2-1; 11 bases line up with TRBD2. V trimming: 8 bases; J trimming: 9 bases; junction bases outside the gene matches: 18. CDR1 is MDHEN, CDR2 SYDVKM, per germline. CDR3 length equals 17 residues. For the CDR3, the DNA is TGTGCCAGCGGGTCTTATATAGCGGGAGGGCGAGGTGGTGAGCAGTTCTTC. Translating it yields CASGSYIAGGRGGEQFF.

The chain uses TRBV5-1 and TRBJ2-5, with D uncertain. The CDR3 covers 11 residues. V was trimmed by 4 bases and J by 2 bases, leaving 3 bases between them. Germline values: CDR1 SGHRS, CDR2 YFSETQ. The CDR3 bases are TGCGCCAGCAGCATACAAGAGACCCAGTACTTC. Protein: CASSIQETQYF.